A single sample is the source of the 27 T cell receptor beta chains below, sequenced in a study of human T cells and chemical hapten exposure. Time point: patch test 2, 6 weeks after DPC sensitization. Treatment noted: therapeutic diphenylcyclopropenone sensitization with weekly scalp DPC. Total RNA came from unfractionated whole blood. TCRdb reprocessed the RACE reads with MiXCR, giving one entry per CDR3 protein. The sample includes tens of thousands of distinct CDR3 sequences, 9.5% to 10% of them seen just once. The sequenced sample was whole blood, obtained in connection with sensitization to the hapten diphenylcyclopropenone (DPC). These receptors were taken from a woman aged 25 to 45 with alopecia areata. Some clones in this sample may be carry-over from other donors' samples.

Comments on this clonotype: The CDR3 carries no conserved terminal phenylalanine or tryptophan, so it likely arises from a read error. The rearrangement links TRBV7-9 to TRBJ2-7; 7 nucleotides line up with TRBD2. V was pared by 5 bases and J by 2 bases, with 9 bases of the junction left unmatched. The CDR3 totals 15 residues. Germline lookup yields CDR1 SEHNR and CDR2 FQNEAQ (reference sequence). The CDR3 coding sequence is TGTGCCAGCAGCCGATTGAGCGGGGCTCCCTACGAGCAGTACCTC. The encoded protein is CASSRLSGAPYEQYL.

This clonotype was recorded many times. The rearrangement links TRBV19 to TRBJ1-2; D ambiguous. V gave up 5 bases and J gave up 4 bases, with 14 bases separating them. CDR1 is LNHDA and CDR2 is SQIVND in the germline V gene (reference sequence). This CDR3 comprises 14 residues. CDR3 nucleotide sequence: TGTGCCAGTAGTCTCGGGGTCACCCTCTATGGCTACACCTTC. This translates into CASSLGVTLYGYTF.

The V call is TRBV12-3 or TRBV12-4, the J call TRBJ1-6; 7 bases fit TRBD1. The trim removed 4 bases at V and 4 bases at J, leaving 7 bases unmatched. The CDR3 has 16 amino acids. CDR3 loop: CASSSQTGFYNSPLHF. DNA for the CDR3: TGTGCCAGCAGTTCACAGACAGGGTTTTATAATTCACCCCTCCACTTT.

This clonotype is medium-sized (0.01 to 0.1%). The V gene is TRBV4-3, the J gene TRBJ2-3; 8 positions match TRBD2. Germline CDR1 LGHNA, CDR2 YSLEER. The CDR3 sequence is 15 residues long. V gave up 5 bases and J gave up 4 bases; unmatched junction bases: 8. CDR3 sequence: CASSTGGPWADTQYF. The CDR3 DNA sequence: TGCGCCAGCAGCACGGGGGGGCCCTGGGCAGATACGCAGTATTTT.

The CDR3, as DNA: TGTGCCAGCAGCTTAAAAGCGGGGGGGAGTGAGCAGTACTTC. Amino acid sequence: CASSLKAGGSEQYF. This chain uses TRBV7-2 with TRBJ2-7; 10 positions match TRBD2. Trimming took 2 bases from V and 7 from J; bases not matched to a gene: 5. CDR3 length equals 14 residues. Germline V gene sequence: CDR1 SGHTA, CDR2 FQGNSA.

This chain uses TRBV25-1 with TRBJ2-3, with D possibly TRBD1 on 5 matching bases. The CDR3 spans 13 residues. Germline lookup yields CDR1 MGHDK and CDR2 SYGVNS. V gave up 10 bases and J gave up 3 bases, with 14 bases separating them. The CDR3 DNA sequence: TGTGCCACCGGGCAGGGCGGAACAGATACGCAGTATTTT. This sequence encodes CATGQGGTDTQYF.

This clonotype has a handful of counts. This chain joins TRBV9 and TRBJ2-1, with D possibly TRBD1 on 5 matching bases. V was cut by 2 bases and J by 5 bases, with 14 bases left in between. The CDR3 runs to 15 residues. Germline V gene sequence: CDR1 SGDLS, CDR2 YYNGEE. As DNA, the CDR3 is TGTGCCAGCAGCGTTCCAGGGTCTTATAACAATGAGCAGTTCTTC. Amino acid sequence: CASSVPGSYNNEQFF.

By frequency in the sample, this clonotype is medium-sized. The CDR3 sequence is CASSAGAPATAKNIQYF. Here the CDR3 DNA reads TGTGCCAGTAGTGCGGGGGCACCAGCAACAGCCAAAAACATTCAGTACTTC. This chain joins TRBV19 and TRBJ2-4; a weak D match, TRBD2 (7 bases). Trimming took off 5 bases at V and 0 bases at J, with 17 bases between the two ends. The length of the CDR3 is 17 residues. Per the germline V gene, CDR1 is LNHDA and CDR2 is SQIVND (reference sequence).

The chain uses TRBV4-1 and TRBJ2-5, with 9 positions matching TRBD2. The CDR3 consists of 18 residues. In germline, CDR1 is MGHRA, CDR2 YSYEKL. The V segment lost 4 bases and the J segment 3 bases; nucleotides outside the gene matches: 15. Written as DNA, the CDR3 is TGCGCCAGCAGCCGAGCACCTTTTAGGACTAGCGAAGAAGAGACCCAGTACTTC. It is translated as CASSRAPFRTSEEETQYF.

This clonotype has more than one count but fewer than ten. The V and J genes are TRBV5-4 and TRBJ2-3; D not certain. CDR1 and CDR2 (germline): SGHNT, YYREEE (reference sequence). There are 13 residues in the CDR3. V dropped 2 bases and J dropped 2 bases, with 6 bases sitting between them. The CDR3 reads CASSFDFTDTQYF. The DNA for the CDR3 is TGTGCCAGCAGCTTTGACTTCACAGATACGCAGTATTTT.

This clonotype was detected many times. The gene calls are TRBV4-1 and TRBJ1-1; no clear D. CDR3 length equals 17 residues. Trimming removed 4 bases at V and 7 bases at J, with 25 bases between. CDR1 MGHRA and CDR2 YSYEKL come from the germline V gene. CDR3 nucleotide sequence: TGCGCCAGCAGCCCGATTAGAACCGTAAAACCCTTGGGTGAAGCTTTCTTT. Protein product: CASSPIRTVKPLGEAFF.

This clonotype has a handful of counts. V usage is TRBV2 and J usage is TRBJ2-2; 7 nucleotides align to TRBD2. The CDR3 is made up of 16 amino acids. Trimming removed 4 bases from V and 2 bases from J; junction bases left unmatched: 7. CDR1 SNHLY and CDR2 FYNNEI come from the germline V gene. CDR3 DNA: TGTGCCAGCAGTGCCCGCGGGGGATCCAACACCGGGGAGCTGTTTTTT. Translating gives CASSARGGSNTGELFF.

This clonotype was counted many times. The chain uses TRBV6-5 and TRBJ2-3, with a tentative D call TRBD1 (5 bases). Trimming pared 8 bases from V and 1 base from J, leaving 7 bases between. Looked up from germline, CDR1 is MNHEY and CDR2 is SVGAGI. CDR3 length equals 12 residues. The chain's CDR3 is CASGARTDTQYF. For the CDR3, the DNA is TGTGCCAGCGGGGCTCGCACAGATACGCAGTATTTT.

This clonotype was counted many times. The chain recombines TRBV7-9 with TRBJ2-1, with D uncertain. In germline, CDR1 is SEHNR, CDR2 FQNEAQ (reference sequence). The V and J ends lost 5 bases and 1 base respectively, with 9 bases between them. This CDR3 spans 14 amino acids. The CDR3 DNA reads as TGTGCCAGCAGCCCAGCTAGTTCCTACAATGAGCAGTTCTTC. The encoded protein is CASSPASSYNEQFF.

CDR3 amino acids: CASSVGGGPDTQYF. In DNA, the CDR3 is TGTGCCAGCAGCGTCGGGGGGGGTCCAGATACGCAGTATTTT. The V and J genes are TRBV7-2 and TRBJ2-3; 8 bases match TRBD2. Germline values: CDR1 SGHTA, CDR2 FQGNSA. The CDR3 is 14 residues long. The trim removed 5 bases at V and 4 bases at J, leaving 5 bases unmatched.

The chain carries TRBV29-1 and TRBJ2-4; D ambiguous. Looked up from germline, CDR1 is SQVTM and CDR2 is ANQGSEA. V lost 7 bases to trimming and J lost 0 bases, with 10 bases between them. CDR3 length: 13 residues. CDR3 sequence reads: CSGVELAKNIQYF. The CDR3 DNA reads TGCAGCGGAGTGGAACTAGCCAAAAACATTCAGTACTTC.

The chain links TRBV30 to TRBJ2-1; 11 bases agree with TRBD2. The CDR3 is 14 amino acids. Germline-derived CDR1 and CDR2 are GTSNPN and SVGIG (reference sequence). V gave up 4 bases and J gave up 6 bases; unmatched junction bases: 5. In DNA form, the CDR3 reads TGTGCCTGGAAGCCGGGACTAGCGGCCAATGAGCAGTTCTTC. As protein: CAWKPGLAANEQFF.

This rearrangement joins TRBV5-8 to TRBJ2-3, with 10 bases lining up with TRBD2. V lost 6 bases, J lost 0 bases, and 16 bases stayed unmatched. The germline gives CDR1 SGHTS, CDR2 YDEGEE. The CDR3 length is 19 residues. In DNA, the CDR3 is TGTGCCAGCAACCGACTAGCGGGCCGACTTCCCTCTAGCACAGATACGCAGTATTTT. This sequence encodes CASNRLAGRLPSSTDTQYF. The entire variable domain, with the rest obtained from reference TRBV5-8 and TRBJ2-3, is as follows: EAGVTQSPTHLIKTRGQQATLRCSPISGHTSVYWYQQALGLGLQFLLWYDEGEERNRGNFPPRFSGRQFPNYSSELNVNALELEDSALYLCASNRLAGRLPSSTDTQYFGPGTRLTVL.

Only a few counts were recorded for this clonotype. The V call is TRBV5-1, the J call TRBJ2-2; D is unclear. The V and J ends lost 0 bases and 3 bases respectively, with 9 bases between them. CDR1 is SGHRS and CDR2 is YFSETQ in the germline V gene. The CDR3 is 15 amino acids. CDR3 sequence (DNA): TGCGCCAGCAGCTTGGCCCGCGCATACACCGGGGAGCTGTTTTTT. Its translation: CASSLARAYTGELFF.

This clonotype was observed a few times. J is TRBJ2-6 and V is TRBV12-3 or TRBV12-4; 10 bases match TRBD1. The CDR3 sequence is 19 residues long. The trim removed 5 bases at V and 0 bases at J, leaving 10 bases unmatched. The CDR3 nucleotides read TGTGCCAGCAGTAAGCGGGACAGGGGTCTCATCTCTGGGGCCAACGTCCTGACTTTC. Translation: CASSKRDRGLISGANVLTF.

Concerning this clonotype itself: A much larger clone differs by one base, so this may be a read error. The chain combines TRBV12-3 or TRBV12-4 with TRBJ1-2; 9 bases line up with TRBD1. CDR3 length: 15 residues. The V gene end was trimmed by 5 bases and the J gene end by 2 bases; junction bases not matched to a gene: 6. DNA for the CDR3: TGTGCCAGCAGTCCCCGGACAGGGGAAAACTATGGCTACACCTTC. This encodes CASSPRTGENYGYTF.

This clonotype came up a few times. The chain has TRBV7-3 and TRBJ2-7, with D uncertain. In germline, CDR1 is SGHTA, CDR2 FQGTGA. V lost 1 base and J 9 bases, leaving 13 bases between the germline ends. CDR3 size: 13 residues. CDR3 residues: CASSLSIRTGQYF. The CDR3 DNA follows: TGTGCCAGCAGCTTAAGTATAAGGACCGGGCAGTACTTC.

This chain uses TRBV5-8 with TRBJ2-2; no reliable D call. Trimming took off 0 bases at V and 6 bases at J, with 12 bases between the two ends. The CDR3 spans 15 residues. The V gene's germline CDR1 is SGHTS and CDR2 YDEGEE. Written as DNA, the CDR3 is TGTGCCAGCAGCTTGGCCGCTATGGGTCCCGGGGAGCTGTTTTTT. Translation gives CASSLAAMGPGELFF.

The chain combines TRBV7-2 with TRBJ2-3, with 8 bases fitting TRBD2. Unmatched junction bases numbered 7, after V lost 5 bases and J lost 0 bases. This CDR3 contains 16 residues. Germline CDR1 is SGHTA and CDR2 is FQGNSA. CDR3 region: CASSPRGGPSTDTQYF. The CDR3 nucleotides read TGTGCCAGCAGCCCCCGCGGGGGGCCCAGCACAGATACGCAGTATTTT. Complete variable domain (other parts from reference TRBV7-2 and TRBJ2-3): GAGVSQSPSNKVTEKGKDVELRCDPISGHTALYWYRQSLGQGLEFLIYFQGNSAPDKSGLPSDRFSAERTGGSVSTLTIQRTQQEDSAVYLCASSPRGGPSTDTQYFGPGTRLTVL.

The V and J genes are TRBV5-1 and TRBJ2-3; 14 bases line up with TRBD2. Trimming at V came to 2 bases and at J to 5 bases, leaving 1 base not matched to a gene. Germline values: CDR1 SGHRS, CDR2 YFSETQ. The CDR3 has 15 amino acids. CDR3 sequence reads: CASSLGTSGGDTQYF. The CDR3, as DNA: TGCGCCAGCAGCTTAGGGACTAGCGGGGGAGATACGCAGTATTTT.

The chain employs TRBV5-1 and TRBJ2-5; D gene unclear. Germline loops: CDR1 SGHRS, CDR2 YFSETQ. There are 16 residues in the CDR3. Trimming pared 0 bases from V and 5 bases from J, leaving 17 bases between. In DNA form, the CDR3 reads TGCGCCAGCAGCTTGGCGGCCCGGGCTTCCGGGGAGACCCAGTACTTC. Its translation: CASSLAARASGETQYF.

The CDR3 reads CASSQLGSYNSPLHF. In DNA, the CDR3 is TGTGCCAGCAGCCAGTTGGGCTCCTATAATTCACCCCTCCACTTT. This chain uses TRBV14 with TRBJ1-6, with D uncertain. The ends were cut back, 3 bases at V and 0 bases at J, with 6 bases in the middle. The CDR3 is made up of 15 amino acids. The germline CDR1 and CDR2 sequences are SGHDN and FVKESK.